The 25 T cell receptor beta chains in this list originate from one sample, sequenced in a study of T-cell memory formation after mild COVID-19. TCRdb reprocessed the 5' RACE reads via MiXCR and lists one record per CDR3 protein. Of 350,000 or so distinct CDR3 sequences detected, about an eighth appear once; the ten largest clones hold around 21%. The sample comprised PBMCs or a T cell subset sorted from them (not recorded which). The receptors were sampled from a man between 18 and 35 years old who had mild COVID-19 (a few samples of this study predate the infection). Cell type and time point are not known.

This clonotype came up many times. This sequence joins TRBV5-1 and TRBJ2-1, with 8 bases fitting TRBD1. The CDR3 runs to 16 residues. The V segment lost 4 bases and the J segment 6 bases; nucleotides outside the gene matches: 12. Germline loops: CDR1 SGHRS, CDR2 YFSETQ. CDR3 sequence reads: CASSLPAGGLVNEQFF. CDR3 DNA sequence: TGCGCCAGCAGCCTACCGGCAGGGGGCCTTGTCAATGAGCAGTTCTTC.

This chain joins TRBV4-1 and TRBJ2-6, with a tentative D call TRBD2 (7 bases). The ends were cut back, 1 base at V and 4 bases at J, with 17 bases in the middle. Germline-derived CDR1 and CDR2 are MGHRA and YSYEKL. The CDR3 covers 18 residues. The CDR3 loop reads CASSQGYGGASGANVLTF. CDR3 in DNA: TGCGCCAGCAGCCAAGGGTATGGGGGGGCCTCCGGGGCCAACGTCCTGACTTTC.

At least ten counts were recorded for this clonotype. This chain joins TRBV5-1 and TRBJ2-1, with a tentative D call TRBD2 (5 bases). Per germline, CDR1 SGHRS and CDR2 YFSETQ. V gave up 0 bases and J gave up 4 bases, with 8 bases separating them. The CDR3 totals 14 residues. Written as DNA, the CDR3 is TGCGCCAGCAGCTTGGAGGGAGCATACAATGAGCAGTTCTTC. Its protein is CASSLEGAYNEQFF.

There are many counts of this clonotype. The rearrangement uses TRBV4-2 and TRBJ2-3; 9 bases map to TRBD1. The CDR3 is 16 residues long. V gave up 1 base and J gave up 2 bases; unmatched junction bases: 4. In germline, CDR1 is LGHNA, CDR2 YNFKEQ. The CDR3, as DNA: TGTGCCAGCAGCCAAGGGGACAGGGCCGACACAGATACGCAGTATTTT. Translated, it gives CASSQGDRADTDTQYF.

This chain joins TRBV9 and TRBJ2-7; 7 positions match TRBD1. The germline V gene has CDR1 SGDLS and CDR2 YYNGEE. With V trimmed by 3 bases and J by 3 bases, 12 bases remained unmatched. There are 16 residues in the CDR3. CDR3 sequence: CASSDRTGQTNYEQYV. The CDR3 nucleotides are TGTGCCAGCAGCGACCGCACGGGACAGACTAACTACGAGCAGTACGTC.

This clonotype was picked up many times. The chain employs TRBV4-3 and TRBJ2-5; the match to TRBD2 covers 11 bases. Trimming cost V 0 bases and J 9 bases; bases outside gene matches: 9. The CDR3 is 16 residues long. Germline V gene sequence: CDR1 LGHNA, CDR2 YSLEER. This chain's CDR3 is CASSQEPPTSGGSQYF. CDR3 coding DNA: TGCGCCAGCAGCCAAGAGCCGCCCACTAGCGGGGGCTCCCAGTACTTC.

The chain carries TRBV12-3 or TRBV12-4 and TRBJ1-4; D is perhaps TRBD1 (5 bases). The CDR3 covers 13 residues. Trimming removed 7 bases from V and 14 bases from J, with 20 bases in between. The CDR3 DNA follows: TGTGCCAGCACCCCAGGACTCGGGGCCGGGCTGTTTTTT. This encodes CASTPGLGAGLFF.

The sample holds a few counts of this clonotype. CDR3 nucleotide sequence: TGTGCCATCACTCGGGCCCTTAATGAAAAACTGTTTTTT. Protein product: CAITRALNEKLFF. V and J are TRBV10-3 and TRBJ1-4; no clear D gene. The CDR3 consists of 13 residues. V was cut by 7 bases and J by 4 bases, with 10 bases left in between. Germline assignment: CDR1 ENHRY and CDR2 SYGVKD.

This clonotype was observed a few times. The CDR3 DNA follows: TGCAGCGTTGATCAGGGACCCAATGAGCAGTTCTTC. Its translation is CSVDQGPNEQFF. This chain connects TRBV29-1 to TRBJ2-1; the D call may be TRBD1 or TRBD2 (5 bases each). Per germline, CDR1 SQVTM and CDR2 ANQGSEA. The CDR3 is 12 amino acids. Trimming shortened V by 3 bases and J by 6 bases, and 9 bases separated the two germline ends.

This clonotype was observed a few times. The chain employs TRBV20-1 and TRBJ2-3; 12 bases fit TRBD2. This CDR3 contains 13 residues. Trimming at V came to 6 bases and at J to 5 bases, leaving 3 bases not matched to a gene. From germline, CDR1 is DFQATT and CDR2 SNEGSKA (reference sequence). CDR3 nucleotides: TGCAGTGCACTAGCGGGGGGCCTAGATACGCAGTATTTT. Amino acid sequence: CSALAGGLDTQYF.

The chain is built from TRBV6-5 and TRBJ2-7; possibly TRBD2 for D (6 bases). Per the germline V gene, CDR1 is MNHEY and CDR2 is SVGAGI. This CDR3 region has 14 residues. CDR3 sequence: CATKKDGSSYEQYV. The CDR3 coding sequence is TGTGCAACCAAAAAGGACGGGAGCTCCTACGAGCAGTACGTC.

V gene TRBV7-2 combines with J gene TRBJ1-2; TRBD1 is a possible D gene (6 bases). From germline, CDR1 is SGHTA and CDR2 FQGNSA. The CDR3 contains 17 residues. V was trimmed by 0 bases and J by 11 bases, leaving 25 bases between them. CDR3 in amino acids: CASSLALRTADSRGYTF. CDR3 coding DNA: TGTGCCAGCAGCTTAGCGCTCCGGACCGCGGACAGCCGGGGGTACACCTTC.

The chain is built from TRBV3-1 and TRBJ2-7; D possibly corresponds to TRBD2 (6 bases). The V end was cut by 3 bases, the J end by 7 bases, with 13 bases between. The CDR3 loop spans 13 amino acids. From germline, CDR1 is LGHDT and CDR2 YNNKEL (reference sequence). CDR3 sequence (DNA): TGTGCCAGCAGCCAGAGGGGAGGACCGGAGCAGTACGTC. Translated, it gives CASSQRGGPEQYV.

This rearrangement joins TRBV10-3 to TRBJ2-5; D is uncertain. Deletions cut 3 bases from V and 0 bases from J, with 5 bases between. Germline V lookup: CDR1 ENHRY, CDR2 SYGVKD. The CDR3 has 13 residues. CDR3 sequence (DNA): TGTGCCATCAGTGAAAAGTACCAAGAGACCCAGTACTTC. Translated, it gives CAISEKYQETQYF.

This clonotype was detected ten times or more. As DNA, the CDR3 is TGTGCCATCAGTGAGCGGCTAGTGGGGGAGACCCAGTACTTC. Its protein product is CAISERLVGETQYF. This sequence joins TRBV10-3 and TRBJ2-5; D is uncertain. This CDR3 comprises 14 residues. The V gene's germline CDR1 is ENHRY and CDR2 SYGVKD. Trimming shortened V by 2 bases and J by 5 bases, and 12 bases separated the two germline ends.

This clonotype showed up many times. The gene calls are TRBV4-3 and TRBJ2-7, with D perhaps given as TRBD1 or TRBD2 (5 bases each). Trimming took off 3 bases at V and 4 bases at J, with 25 bases between the two ends. Germline CDR1 reads LGHNA; CDR2 reads YSLEER. The CDR3 runs 18 residues. The CDR3 reads CASSHFGVATGTDYEQYF. The CDR3 DNA is TGCGCCAGCAGCCATTTTGGGGTCGCAACCGGGACGGATTACGAGCAGTACTTC.

A few counts support this clonotype. J is TRBJ1-1 and V is TRBV5-6; TRBD1 agrees at 7 bases. The CDR3 contains 15 residues. V lost 3 bases, J lost 3 bases, and 8 bases stayed unmatched. Germline values: CDR1 SGHDT, CDR2 YYEEEE. The CDR3 DNA follows: TGTGCCAGCAGCTGGGTGGACAGGATGGACACTGAAGCTTTCTTT. Its translation: CASSWVDRMDTEAFF.

This clonotype was observed a handful of times. The V and J genes are TRBV7-9 and TRBJ2-1, with a tentative D call TRBD2 (6 bases). The CDR3 is 15 amino acids. V lost 4 bases and J lost 2, with 12 bases in between. Germline-derived CDR1 and CDR2 are SEHNR and FQNEAQ (reference sequence). CDR3 region: CASSSTSFPYNEQFF. Written as DNA, the CDR3 is TGTGCCAGCAGCTCCACTAGCTTTCCCTACAATGAGCAGTTCTTC.

This clonotype appeared a few times. The rearrangement links TRBV6-5 to TRBJ1-2; D is possibly TRBD1 (5 bases). Germline V gene sequence: CDR1 MNHEY, CDR2 SVGAGI. The V end lost 6 bases, the J end lost 5 bases, and 13 bases lay between the germline ends. There are 13 residues in the CDR3. The DNA of the CDR3 is TGTGCCAGCAGCCCAGGACACCTTTATGGCTACACCTTC. Amino acids: CASSPGHLYGYTF.

This clonotype was seen more than once but under ten times. The chain recombines TRBV21-1 with TRBJ2-7; the table's TRBD2 call for D was not verified on the DNA. TRBV21-1 is assigned pseudogene status. The CDR3 length is 17 residues. The CDR3 sequence: CASSALGLGMNYYEQYV. CDR3 in DNA: TGTGCCAGCAGCGCCCTCGGGTTAGGGATGAACTACTACGAGCAGTACGTC.

In its sample, this clonotype was seen a few times. The chain employs TRBV6-5 and TRBJ1-5; D call uncertain. CDR1 MNHEY and CDR2 SVGAGI come from the germline V gene. V lost 2 bases and J lost 0, with 5 bases in between. The CDR3 is 14 residues long. DNA of the CDR3: TGTGCCAGCAGTTACAGGTATAGCAATCAGCCCCAGCATTTT. Translated: CASSYRYSNQPQHF.

This clonotype was seen repeatedly, ten times or more. V and J are TRBV12-3 or TRBV12-4 and TRBJ2-3; 7 bases line up with TRBD2. V shed 6 bases and J 4 bases; nucleotides not matched to a gene: 1. The CDR3 extends over 12 amino acids. As DNA, the CDR3 is TGTGCCAGCAGCACTAGCGCAGATACGCAGTATTTT. This encodes CASSTSADTQYF.

This clonotype was detected only a few times. The chain joins TRBV10-3 to TRBJ1-6; TRBD1 agrees at 9 bases. There are 13 residues in the CDR3. With 7 bases clipped from V and 9 bases from J, the junction kept 4 bases outside the gene matches. Germline CDR1 is ENHRY and CDR2 is SYGVKD. The CDR3 bases are TGTGCCATCACTGGGACAGGGTTTTCACCCCTCCACTTT. The encoded protein is CAITGTGFSPLHF.

This clonotype showed up just a few times. This sequence joins TRBV5-5 and TRBJ2-3; 8 nucleotides line up with TRBD1. The CDR3 covers 15 residues. Unmatched junction bases numbered 4, after V lost 4 bases and J lost 0 bases. Germline V gives CDR1 SGHKS, CDR2 YYEKEE (reference sequence). The CDR3 reads CASSKGQASTDTQYF. CDR3 DNA sequence: TGTGCCAGCAGCAAGGGACAGGCTAGCACAGATACGCAGTATTTT.

V is TRBV28 and J is TRBJ2-5; 7 positions agree with TRBD1. This CDR3 contains 15 residues. Trimming removed 6 bases from V and 5 bases from J; junction bases left unmatched: 12. Germline V lookup: CDR1 MDHEN, CDR2 SYDVKM. This CDR3 reads CASSLQQTGRETQYF. For the CDR3, the DNA is TGTGCCAGCAGCCTCCAACAGACAGGGCGGGAGACCCAGTACTTC.